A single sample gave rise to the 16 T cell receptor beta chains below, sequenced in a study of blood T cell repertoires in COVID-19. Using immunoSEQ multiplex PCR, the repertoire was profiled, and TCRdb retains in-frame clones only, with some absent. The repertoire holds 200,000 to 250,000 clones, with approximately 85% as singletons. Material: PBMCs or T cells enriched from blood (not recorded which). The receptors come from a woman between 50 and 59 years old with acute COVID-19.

The CDR3 spells CSSTYDRGGYTF. The CDR3 coding sequence is TGCAGCTCTACCTACGACAGGGGGGGCTACACCTTC. The chain carries TRBV29-1 and TRBJ1-2; TRBD1 matches 9 bases. Germline values: CDR1 SQVTM, CDR2 ANQGSEA. CDR3 size: 12 residues. Trimming cost V 8 bases and J 8 bases; bases outside gene matches: 9.

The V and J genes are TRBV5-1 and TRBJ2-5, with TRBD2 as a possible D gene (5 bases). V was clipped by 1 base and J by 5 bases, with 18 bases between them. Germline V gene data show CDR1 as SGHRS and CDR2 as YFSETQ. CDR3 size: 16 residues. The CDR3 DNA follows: TGCGCCAGCAGCTTGAGCGCCTCCACTAGAGGGGAGACCCAGTACTTC. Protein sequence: CASSLSASTRGETQYF.

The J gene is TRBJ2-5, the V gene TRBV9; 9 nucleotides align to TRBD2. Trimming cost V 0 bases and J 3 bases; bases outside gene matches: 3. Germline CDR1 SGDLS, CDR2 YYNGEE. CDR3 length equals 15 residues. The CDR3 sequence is CASSVATSGKETQYF. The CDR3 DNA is TGTGCCAGCAGCGTAGCGACTAGCGGTAAAGAGACCCAGTACTTC.

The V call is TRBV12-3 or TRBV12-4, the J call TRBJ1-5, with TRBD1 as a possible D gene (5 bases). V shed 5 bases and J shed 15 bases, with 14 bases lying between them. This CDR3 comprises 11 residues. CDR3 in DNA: TGTGCCAGCAGTACCCGCGGGGCCCGGCATTTT. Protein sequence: CASSTRGARHF.

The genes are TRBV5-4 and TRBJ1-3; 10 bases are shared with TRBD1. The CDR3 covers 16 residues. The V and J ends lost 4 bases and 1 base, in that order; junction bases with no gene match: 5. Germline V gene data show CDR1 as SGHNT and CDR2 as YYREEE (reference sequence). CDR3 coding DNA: TGTGCCAGCAGCCAAGGACAGGGGGTTTCTGGAAACACCATATATTTT. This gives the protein CASSQGQGVSGNTIYF.

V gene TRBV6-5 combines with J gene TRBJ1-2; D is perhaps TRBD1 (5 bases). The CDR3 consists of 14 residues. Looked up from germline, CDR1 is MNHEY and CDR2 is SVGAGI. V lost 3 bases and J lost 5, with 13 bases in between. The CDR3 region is CASSYKFQGYGYTF. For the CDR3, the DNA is TGTGCCAGCAGTTATAAGTTCCAGGGTTATGGCTACACCTTC.

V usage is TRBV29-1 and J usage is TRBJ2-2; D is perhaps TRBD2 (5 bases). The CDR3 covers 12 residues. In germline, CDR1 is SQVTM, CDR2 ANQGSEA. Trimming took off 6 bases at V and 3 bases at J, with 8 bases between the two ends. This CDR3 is CSVGVDTGELFF. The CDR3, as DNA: TGCAGCGTCGGGGTTGACACCGGGGAGCTGTTTTTT.

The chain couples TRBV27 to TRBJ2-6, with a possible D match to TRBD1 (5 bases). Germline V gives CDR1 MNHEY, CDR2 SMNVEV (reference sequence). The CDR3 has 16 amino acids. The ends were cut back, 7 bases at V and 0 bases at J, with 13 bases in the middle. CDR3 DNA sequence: TGTGCCAGCACTAGGACACCAGCCTCTGGGGCCAACGTCCTGACTTTC. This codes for CASTRTPASGANVLTF.

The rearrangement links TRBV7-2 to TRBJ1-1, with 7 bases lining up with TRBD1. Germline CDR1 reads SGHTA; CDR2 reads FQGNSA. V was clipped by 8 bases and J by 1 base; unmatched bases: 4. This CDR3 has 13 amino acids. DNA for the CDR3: TGTGCCAGCGAGGGACAGCCGAACACTGAAGCTTTCTTT. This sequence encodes CASEGQPNTEAFF.

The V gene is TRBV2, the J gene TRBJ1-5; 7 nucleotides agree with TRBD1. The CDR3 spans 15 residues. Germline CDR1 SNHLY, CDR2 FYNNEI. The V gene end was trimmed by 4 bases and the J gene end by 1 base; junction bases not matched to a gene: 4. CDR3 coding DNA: TGTGCCAGCAGTGCCGACAGGGTAAGCAATCAGCCCCAGCATTTT. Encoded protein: CASSADRVSNQPQHF.

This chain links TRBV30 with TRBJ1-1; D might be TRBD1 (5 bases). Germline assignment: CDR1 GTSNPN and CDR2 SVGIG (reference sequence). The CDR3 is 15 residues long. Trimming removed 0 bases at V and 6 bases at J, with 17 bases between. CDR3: CAWSVLRGRGSEAFF. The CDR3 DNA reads TGTGCCTGGAGTGTACTGCGGGGCCGGGGCTCTGAAGCTTTCTTT.

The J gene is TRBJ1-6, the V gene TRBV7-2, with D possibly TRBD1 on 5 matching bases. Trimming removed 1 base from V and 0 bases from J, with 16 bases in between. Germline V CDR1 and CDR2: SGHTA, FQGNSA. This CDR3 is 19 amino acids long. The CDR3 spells CASSLVGGDANSYNSPLHF. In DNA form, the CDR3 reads TGTGCCAGCAGCTTAGTCGGAGGGGACGCTAACTCCTATAATTCACCCCTCCACTTT.

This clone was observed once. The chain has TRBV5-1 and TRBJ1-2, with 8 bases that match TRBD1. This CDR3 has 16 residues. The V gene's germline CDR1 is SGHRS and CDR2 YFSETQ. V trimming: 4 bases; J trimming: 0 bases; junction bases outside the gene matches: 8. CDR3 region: CASSPGQGAANYGYTF. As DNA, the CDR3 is TGCGCCAGCAGCCCCGGACAGGGCGCAGCTAACTATGGCTACACCTTC. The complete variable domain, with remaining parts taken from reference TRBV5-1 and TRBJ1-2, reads KAGVTQTPRYLIKTRGQQVTLSCSPISGHRSVSWYQQTPGQGLQFLFEYFSETQRNKGNFPGRFSGRQFSNSRSEMNVSTLELGDSALYLCASSPGQGAANYGYTFGSGTRLTVV.

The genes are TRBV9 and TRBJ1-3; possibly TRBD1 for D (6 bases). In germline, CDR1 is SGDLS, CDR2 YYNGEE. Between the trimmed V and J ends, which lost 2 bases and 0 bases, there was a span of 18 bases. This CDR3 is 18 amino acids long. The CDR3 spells CASSVPKTGPSSGNTIYF. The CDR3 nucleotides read TGTGCCAGCAGCGTCCCAAAGACAGGACCTAGCTCTGGAAACACCATATATTTT.

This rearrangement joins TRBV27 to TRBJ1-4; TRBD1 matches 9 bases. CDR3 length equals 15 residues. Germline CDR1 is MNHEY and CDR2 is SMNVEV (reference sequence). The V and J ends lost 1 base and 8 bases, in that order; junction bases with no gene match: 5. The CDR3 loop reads CASSLLGTGTEKLFF. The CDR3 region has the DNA TGTGCCAGCAGTTTATTGGGGACAGGGACAGAAAAACTGTTTTTT. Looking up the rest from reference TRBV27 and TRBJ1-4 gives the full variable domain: EAQVTQNPRYLITVTGKKLTVTCSQNMNHEYMSWYRQDPGLGLRQIYYSMNVEVTDKGDVPEGYKVSRKEKRNFPLILESPSPNQTSLYFCASSLLGTGTEKLFFGSGTQLSVL.

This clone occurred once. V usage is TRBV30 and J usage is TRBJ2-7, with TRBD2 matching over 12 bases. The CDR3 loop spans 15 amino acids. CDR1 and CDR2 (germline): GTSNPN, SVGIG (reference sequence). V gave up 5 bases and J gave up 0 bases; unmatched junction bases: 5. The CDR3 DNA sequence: TGTGCCTGGTCTAGCGGGGGGGCGTACTCCTACGAGCAGTACTTC. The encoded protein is CAWSSGGAYSYEQYF. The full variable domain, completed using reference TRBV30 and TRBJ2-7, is SQTIHQWPATLVQPVGSPLSLECTVEGTSNPNLYWYRQAAGRGLQLLFYSVGIGQISSEVPQNLSASRPQDRQFILSSKKLLLSDSGFYLCAWSSGGAYSYEQYFGPGTRLTVT.